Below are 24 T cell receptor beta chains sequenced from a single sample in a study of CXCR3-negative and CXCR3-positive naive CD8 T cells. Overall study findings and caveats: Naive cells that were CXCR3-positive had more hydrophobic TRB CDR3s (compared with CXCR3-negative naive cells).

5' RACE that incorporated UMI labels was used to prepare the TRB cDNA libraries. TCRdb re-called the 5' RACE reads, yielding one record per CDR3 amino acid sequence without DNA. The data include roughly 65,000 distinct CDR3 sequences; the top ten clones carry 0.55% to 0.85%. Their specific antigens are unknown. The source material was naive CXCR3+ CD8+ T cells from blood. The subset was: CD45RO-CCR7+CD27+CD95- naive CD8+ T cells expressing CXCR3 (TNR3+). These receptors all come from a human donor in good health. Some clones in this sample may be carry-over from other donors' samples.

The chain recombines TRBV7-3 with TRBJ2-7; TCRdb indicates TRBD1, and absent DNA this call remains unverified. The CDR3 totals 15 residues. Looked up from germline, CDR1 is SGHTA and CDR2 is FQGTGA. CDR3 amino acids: CASSSTGGAFDEQYF.

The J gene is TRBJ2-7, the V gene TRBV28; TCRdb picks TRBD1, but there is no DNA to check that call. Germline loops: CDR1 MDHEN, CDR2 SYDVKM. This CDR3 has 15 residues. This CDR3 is CASSFRGRRSYEQYF.

The CDR3 spells CASSPRLAGPYEQYF. The V call is TRBV7-2, the J call TRBJ2-7; TCRdb outputs TRBD2, but without DNA this stays unchecked. The CDR3 spans 15 residues. The V gene's germline CDR1 is SGHTA and CDR2 FQGNSA.

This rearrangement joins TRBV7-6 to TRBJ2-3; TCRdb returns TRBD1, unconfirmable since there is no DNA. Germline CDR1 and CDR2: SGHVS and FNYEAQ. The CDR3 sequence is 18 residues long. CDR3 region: CASSAMRDRGLDTDTQYF. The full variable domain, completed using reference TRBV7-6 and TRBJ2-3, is GAGVSQSPRYKVTKRGQDVALRCDPISGHVSLYWYRQALGQGPEFLTYFNYEAQQDKSGLPNDRFSAERPEGSISTLTIQRTEQRDSAMYRCASSAMRDRGLDTDTQYFGPGTRLTVL.

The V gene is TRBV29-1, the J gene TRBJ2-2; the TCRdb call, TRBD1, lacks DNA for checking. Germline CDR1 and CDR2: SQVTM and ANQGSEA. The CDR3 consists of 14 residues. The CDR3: CSVDMGRAVGELFF.

This chain's CDR3 is CASSLPRGGYNEQFF. V usage is TRBV11-3 and J usage is TRBJ2-1; TCRdb returns TRBD1, unconfirmable since there is no DNA. CDR3 length: 15 amino acids. CDR1 and CDR2 (germline): SGHNT, YENEEA.

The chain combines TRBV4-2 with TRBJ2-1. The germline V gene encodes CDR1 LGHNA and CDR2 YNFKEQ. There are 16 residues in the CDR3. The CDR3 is CASSQEELPTYNEQFF.

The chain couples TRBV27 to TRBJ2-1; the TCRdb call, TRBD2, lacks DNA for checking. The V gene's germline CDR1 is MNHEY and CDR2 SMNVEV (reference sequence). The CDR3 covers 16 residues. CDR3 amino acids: CASSVRLAGNYNEQFF.

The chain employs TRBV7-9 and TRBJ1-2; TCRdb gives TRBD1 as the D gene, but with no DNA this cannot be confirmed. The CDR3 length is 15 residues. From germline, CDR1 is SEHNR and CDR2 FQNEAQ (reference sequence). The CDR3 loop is CASSLTGTHDGGYTF.

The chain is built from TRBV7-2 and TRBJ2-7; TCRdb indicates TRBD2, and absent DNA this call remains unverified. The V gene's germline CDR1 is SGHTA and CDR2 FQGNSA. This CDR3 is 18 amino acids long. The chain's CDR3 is CASSLTPRLAGPMDEQYF.

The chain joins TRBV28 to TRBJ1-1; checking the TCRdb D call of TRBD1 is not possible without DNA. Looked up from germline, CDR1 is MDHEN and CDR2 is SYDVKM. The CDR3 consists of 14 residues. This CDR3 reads CASILRADNTEAFF.

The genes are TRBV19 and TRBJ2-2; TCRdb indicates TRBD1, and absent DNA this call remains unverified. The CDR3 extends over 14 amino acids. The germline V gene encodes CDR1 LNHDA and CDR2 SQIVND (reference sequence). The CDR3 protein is CASNGGPSTGELFF.

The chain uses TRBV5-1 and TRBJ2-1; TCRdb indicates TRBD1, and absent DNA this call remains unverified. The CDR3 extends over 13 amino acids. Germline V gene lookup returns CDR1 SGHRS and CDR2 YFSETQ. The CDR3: CASGQDGYNEQFF.

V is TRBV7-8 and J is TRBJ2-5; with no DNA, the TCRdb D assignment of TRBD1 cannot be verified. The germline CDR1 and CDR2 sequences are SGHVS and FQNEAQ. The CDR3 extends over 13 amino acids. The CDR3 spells CASRSGTEETQYF.

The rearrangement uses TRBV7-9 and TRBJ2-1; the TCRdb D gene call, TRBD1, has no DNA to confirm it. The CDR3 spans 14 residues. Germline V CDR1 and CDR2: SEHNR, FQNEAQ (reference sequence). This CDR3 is CASSYVDNNNEQFF. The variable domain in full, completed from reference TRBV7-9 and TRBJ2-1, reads DTGVSQNPRHKITKRGQNVTFRCDPISEHNRLYWYRQTLGQGPEFLTYFQNEAQLEKSRLLSDRFSAERPKGSFSTLEIQRTEQGDSAMYLCASSYVDNNNEQFFGPGTRLTVL.

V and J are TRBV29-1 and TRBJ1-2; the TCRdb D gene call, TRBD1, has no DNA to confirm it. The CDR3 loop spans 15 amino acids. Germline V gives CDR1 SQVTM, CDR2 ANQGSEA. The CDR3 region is CSVEDPGAYSYGYTF.

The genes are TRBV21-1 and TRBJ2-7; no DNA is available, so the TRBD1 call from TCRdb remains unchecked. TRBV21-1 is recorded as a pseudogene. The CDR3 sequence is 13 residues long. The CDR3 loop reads CASTERGPYEQYF.

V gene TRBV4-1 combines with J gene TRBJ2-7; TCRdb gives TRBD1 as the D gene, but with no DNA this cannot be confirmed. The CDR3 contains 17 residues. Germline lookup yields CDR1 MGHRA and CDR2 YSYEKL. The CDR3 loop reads CASSQETGTPNSYEQYF.

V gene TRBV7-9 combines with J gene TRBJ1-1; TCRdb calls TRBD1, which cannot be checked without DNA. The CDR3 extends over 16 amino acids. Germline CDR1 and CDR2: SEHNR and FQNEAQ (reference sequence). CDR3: CASSSKLDRINTEAFF.

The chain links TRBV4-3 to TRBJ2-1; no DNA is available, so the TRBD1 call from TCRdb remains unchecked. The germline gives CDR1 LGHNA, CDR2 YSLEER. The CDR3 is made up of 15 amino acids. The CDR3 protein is CASSQDRVSYNEQFF.

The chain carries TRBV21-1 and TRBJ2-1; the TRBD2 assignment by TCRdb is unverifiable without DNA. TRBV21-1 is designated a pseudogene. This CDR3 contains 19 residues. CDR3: CASSKKWRLADSSYNEQFF.

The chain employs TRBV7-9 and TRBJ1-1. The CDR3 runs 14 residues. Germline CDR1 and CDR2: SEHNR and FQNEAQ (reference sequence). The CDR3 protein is CASSSWEENTEAFF.

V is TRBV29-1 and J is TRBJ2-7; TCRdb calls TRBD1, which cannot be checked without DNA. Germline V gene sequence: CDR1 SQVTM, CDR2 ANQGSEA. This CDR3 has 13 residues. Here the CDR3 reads CSVWGGESYEQYF.

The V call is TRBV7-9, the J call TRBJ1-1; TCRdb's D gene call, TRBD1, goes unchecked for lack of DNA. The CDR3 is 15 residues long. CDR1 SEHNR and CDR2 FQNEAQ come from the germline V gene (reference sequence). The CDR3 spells CASRNRQTPNTEAFF.